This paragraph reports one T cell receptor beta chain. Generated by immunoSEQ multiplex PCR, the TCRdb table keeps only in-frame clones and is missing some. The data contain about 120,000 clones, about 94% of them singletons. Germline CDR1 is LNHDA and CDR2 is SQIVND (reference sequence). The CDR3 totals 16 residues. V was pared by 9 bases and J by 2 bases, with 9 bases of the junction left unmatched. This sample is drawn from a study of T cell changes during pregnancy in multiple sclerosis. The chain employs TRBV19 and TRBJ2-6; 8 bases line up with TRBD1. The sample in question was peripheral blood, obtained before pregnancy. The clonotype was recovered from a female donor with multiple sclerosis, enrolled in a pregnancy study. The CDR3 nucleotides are TGTGCCAGCCACGAGTGGACAGGGACTGGGGCCAACGTCCTGACTTTC. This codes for CASHEWTGTGANVLTF. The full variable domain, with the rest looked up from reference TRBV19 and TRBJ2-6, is DGGITQSPKYLFRKEGQNVTLSCEQNLNHDAMYWYRQDPGQGLRLIYYSQIVNDFQKGDIAEGYSVSREKKESFPLTVTSAQKNPTAFYLCASHEWTGTGANVLTFGAGSRLTVL.